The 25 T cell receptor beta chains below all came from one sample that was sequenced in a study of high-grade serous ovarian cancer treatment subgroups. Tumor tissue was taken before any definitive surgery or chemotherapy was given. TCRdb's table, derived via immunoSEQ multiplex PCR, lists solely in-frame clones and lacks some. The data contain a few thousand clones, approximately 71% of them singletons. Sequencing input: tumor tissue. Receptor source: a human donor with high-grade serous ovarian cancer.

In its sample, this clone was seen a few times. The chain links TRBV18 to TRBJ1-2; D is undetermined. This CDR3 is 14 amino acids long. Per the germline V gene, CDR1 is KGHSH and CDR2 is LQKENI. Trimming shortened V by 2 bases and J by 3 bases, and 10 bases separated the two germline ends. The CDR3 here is CASSPLDNHYGYTF. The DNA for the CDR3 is TGTGCCAGCTCACCATTAGACAACCACTATGGCTACACCTTC.

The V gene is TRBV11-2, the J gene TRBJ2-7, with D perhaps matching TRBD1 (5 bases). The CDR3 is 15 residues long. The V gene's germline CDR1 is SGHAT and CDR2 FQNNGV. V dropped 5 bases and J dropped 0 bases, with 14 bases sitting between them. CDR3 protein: CASSLETDNSYEQYF. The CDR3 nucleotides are TGTGCCAGCAGCCTTGAGACAGACAACTCCTACGAGCAGTACTTC.

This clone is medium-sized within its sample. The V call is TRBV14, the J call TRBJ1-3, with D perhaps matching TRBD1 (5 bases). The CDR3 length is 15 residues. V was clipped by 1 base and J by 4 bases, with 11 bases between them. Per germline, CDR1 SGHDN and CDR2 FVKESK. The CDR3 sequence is CASSQAHRRGNTIYF. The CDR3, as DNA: TGTGCCAGCAGCCAAGCCCACAGGCGAGGAAACACCATATATTTT.

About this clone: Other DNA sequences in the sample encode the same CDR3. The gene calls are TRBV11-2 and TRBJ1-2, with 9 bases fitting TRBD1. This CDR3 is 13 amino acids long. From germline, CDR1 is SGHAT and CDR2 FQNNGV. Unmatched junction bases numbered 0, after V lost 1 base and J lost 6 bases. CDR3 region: CASSLGTGDGYTF. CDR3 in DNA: TGTGCCAGCAGCTTAGGGACAGGGGATGGCTACACCTTC.

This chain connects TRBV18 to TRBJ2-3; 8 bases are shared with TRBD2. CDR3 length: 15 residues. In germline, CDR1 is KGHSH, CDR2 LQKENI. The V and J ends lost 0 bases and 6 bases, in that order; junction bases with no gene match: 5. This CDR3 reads CASSPPTGGPDTQYF. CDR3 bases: TGTGCCAGCTCACCACCGACGGGGGGGCCCGATACGCAGTATTTT.

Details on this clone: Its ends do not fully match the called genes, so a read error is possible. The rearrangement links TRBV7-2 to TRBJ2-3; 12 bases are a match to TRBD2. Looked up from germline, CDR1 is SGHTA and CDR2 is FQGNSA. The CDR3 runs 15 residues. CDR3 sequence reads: CASSLAGGRTDTQYF. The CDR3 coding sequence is TGTGCCAGCAGCCTAGCGGGGGGGCGCACAGATACGCAGTATTTT.

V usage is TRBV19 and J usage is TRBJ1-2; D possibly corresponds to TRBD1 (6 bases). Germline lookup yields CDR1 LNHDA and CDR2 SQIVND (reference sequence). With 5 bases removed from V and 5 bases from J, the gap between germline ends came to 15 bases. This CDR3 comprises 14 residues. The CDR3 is CASSSTGGDYGYTF. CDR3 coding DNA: TGTGCCAGTAGTTCGACAGGCGGGGATTATGGCTACACCTTC.

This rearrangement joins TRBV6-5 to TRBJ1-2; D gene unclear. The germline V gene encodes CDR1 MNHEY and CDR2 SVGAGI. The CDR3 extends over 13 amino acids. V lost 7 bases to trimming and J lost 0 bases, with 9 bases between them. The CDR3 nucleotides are TGTGCCAGCACGGGGTCTACTAACTATGGCTACACCTTC. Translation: CASTGSTNYGYTF.

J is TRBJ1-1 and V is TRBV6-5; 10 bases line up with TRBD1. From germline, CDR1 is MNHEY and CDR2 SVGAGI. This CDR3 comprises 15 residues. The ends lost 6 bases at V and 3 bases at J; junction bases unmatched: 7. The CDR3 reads CASSLAGTGDTEAFF. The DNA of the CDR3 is TGTGCCAGCAGCCTTGCTGGGACAGGGGACACTGAAGCTTTCTTT.

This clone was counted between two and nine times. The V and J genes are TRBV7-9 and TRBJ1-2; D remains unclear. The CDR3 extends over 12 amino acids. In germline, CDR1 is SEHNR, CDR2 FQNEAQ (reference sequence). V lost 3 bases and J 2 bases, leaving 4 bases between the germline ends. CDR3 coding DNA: TGTGCCAGCAGCTTGGCCAACTATGGCTACACCTTC. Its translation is CASSLANYGYTF.

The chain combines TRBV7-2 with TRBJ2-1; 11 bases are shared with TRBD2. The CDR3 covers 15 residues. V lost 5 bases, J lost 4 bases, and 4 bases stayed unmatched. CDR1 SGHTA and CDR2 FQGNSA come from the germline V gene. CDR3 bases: TGTGCCAGCAGCACGACTAGCGGGGTTTACAATGAGCAGTTCTTC. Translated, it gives CASSTTSGVYNEQFF.

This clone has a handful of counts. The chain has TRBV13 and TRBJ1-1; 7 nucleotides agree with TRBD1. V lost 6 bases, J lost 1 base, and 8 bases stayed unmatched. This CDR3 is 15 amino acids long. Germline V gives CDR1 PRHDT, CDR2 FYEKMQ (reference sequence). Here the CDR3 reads CASSGRQGTNTEAFF. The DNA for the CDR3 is TGTGCCAGCAGTGGGCGACAGGGCACGAACACTGAAGCTTTCTTT.

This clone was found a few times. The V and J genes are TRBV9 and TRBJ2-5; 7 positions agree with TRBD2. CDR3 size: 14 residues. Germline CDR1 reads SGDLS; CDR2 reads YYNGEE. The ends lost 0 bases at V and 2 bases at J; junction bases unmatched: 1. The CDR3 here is CASSVASGQETQYF. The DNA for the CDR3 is TGTGCCAGCAGCGTAGCTAGCGGACAAGAGACCCAGTACTTC. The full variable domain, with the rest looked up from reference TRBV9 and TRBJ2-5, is DSGVTQTPKHLITATGQRVTLRCSPRSGDLSVYWYQQSLDQGLQFLIQYYNGEERAKGNILERFSAQQFPDLHSELNLSSLELGDSALYFCASSVASGQETQYFGPGTRLLVL.

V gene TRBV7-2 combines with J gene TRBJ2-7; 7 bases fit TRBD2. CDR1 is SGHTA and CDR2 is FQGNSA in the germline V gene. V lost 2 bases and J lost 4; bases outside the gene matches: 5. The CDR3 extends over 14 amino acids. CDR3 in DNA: TGTGCCAGCAGCTTACCGGGGGGAAGTTACGAGCAGTACTTC. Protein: CASSLPGGSYEQYF.

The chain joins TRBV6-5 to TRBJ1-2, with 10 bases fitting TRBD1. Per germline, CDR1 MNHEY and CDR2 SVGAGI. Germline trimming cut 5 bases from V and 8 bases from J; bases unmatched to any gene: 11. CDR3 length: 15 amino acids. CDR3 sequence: CASSPNRDRGGGYTF. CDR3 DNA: TGTGCCAGCAGTCCTAACCGGGACAGGGGCGGAGGCTACACCTTC.

Written as DNA, the CDR3 is TGTGCCAGCAGGGGGCGGAACACCGGGGAGCTGTTTTTT. This translates into CASRGRNTGELFF. The J gene is TRBJ2-2, the V gene TRBV6-5; weak D call: TRBD1 (5 bases). V lost 6 bases, J lost 1 base, and 6 bases lay in between. Germline V gene sequence: CDR1 MNHEY, CDR2 SVGAGI. This CDR3 comprises 13 residues.

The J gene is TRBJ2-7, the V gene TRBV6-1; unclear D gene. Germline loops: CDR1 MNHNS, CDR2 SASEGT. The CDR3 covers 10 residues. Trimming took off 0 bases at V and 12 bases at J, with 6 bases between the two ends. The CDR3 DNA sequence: TGTGCCAGCAGTGAAGCGCATCCGTACTTC. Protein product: CASSEAHPYF.

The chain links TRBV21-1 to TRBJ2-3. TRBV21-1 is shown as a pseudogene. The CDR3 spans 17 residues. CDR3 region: CASSKALGSRTADTQYF. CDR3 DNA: TGTGCCAGCAGCAAAGCCTTGGGTTCACGGACGGCAGATACGCAGTATTTT.

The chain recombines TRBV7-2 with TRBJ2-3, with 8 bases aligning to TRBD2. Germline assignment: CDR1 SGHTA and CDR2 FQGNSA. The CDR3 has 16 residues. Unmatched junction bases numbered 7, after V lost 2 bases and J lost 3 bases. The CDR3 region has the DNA TGTGCCAGCAGCTTAACCGTCGGGGGGGTTACAGATACGCAGTATTTT. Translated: CASSLTVGGVTDTQYF.

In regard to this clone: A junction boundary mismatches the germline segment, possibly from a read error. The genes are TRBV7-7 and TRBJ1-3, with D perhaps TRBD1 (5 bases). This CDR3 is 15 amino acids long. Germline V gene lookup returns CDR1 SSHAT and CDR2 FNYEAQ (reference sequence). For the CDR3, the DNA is TGTGCTAGCAGCCCCGGGACGGACTCTGGAAACACCATATATTTT. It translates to CASSPGTDSGNTIYF.

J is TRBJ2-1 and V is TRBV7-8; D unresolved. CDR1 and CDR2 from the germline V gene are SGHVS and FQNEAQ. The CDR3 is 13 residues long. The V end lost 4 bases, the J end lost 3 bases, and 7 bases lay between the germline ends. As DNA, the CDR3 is TGTGCCAGCAGCTCGGCCCTCTACAATGAGCAGTTCTTC. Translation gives CASSSALYNEQFF.

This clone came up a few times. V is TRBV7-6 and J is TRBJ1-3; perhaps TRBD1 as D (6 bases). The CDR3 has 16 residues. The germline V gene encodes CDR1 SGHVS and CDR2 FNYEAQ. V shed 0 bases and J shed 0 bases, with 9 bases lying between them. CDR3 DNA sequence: TGTGCCAGCAGCTTAGCTCCCAGGGGCTCTGGAAACACCATATATTTT. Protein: CASSLAPRGSGNTIYF.

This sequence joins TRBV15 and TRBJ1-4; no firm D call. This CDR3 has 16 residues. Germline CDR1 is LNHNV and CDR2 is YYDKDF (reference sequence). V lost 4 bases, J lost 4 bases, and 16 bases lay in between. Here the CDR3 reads CATSKGKTDYNEKLFF. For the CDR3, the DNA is TGTGCCACCAGCAAAGGAAAGACTGACTATAATGAAAAACTGTTTTTT.

The CDR3 DNA follows: TGTGCCAGCGGATTAACCGGGACGGCCGTCTATGGCTACACCTTC. Its translation is CASGLTGTAVYGYTF. The J gene is TRBJ1-2, the V gene TRBV27, with a weak D call TRBD1 (5 bases). Trimming took off 8 bases at V and 4 bases at J, with 20 bases between the two ends. Per germline, CDR1 MNHEY and CDR2 SMNVEV (reference sequence). The CDR3 is 15 amino acids.

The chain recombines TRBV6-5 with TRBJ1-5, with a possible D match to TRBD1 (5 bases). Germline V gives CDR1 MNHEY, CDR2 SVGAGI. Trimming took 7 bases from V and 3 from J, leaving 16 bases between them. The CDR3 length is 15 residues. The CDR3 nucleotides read TGTGCCAGCACCCCTCGTCGGGGCCCCAATCAGCCCCAGCATTTT. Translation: CASTPRRGPNQPQHF.